The rows below give T cell receptor beta chains drawn from one sample of a study of T cell changes during pregnancy in multiple sclerosis. Data came from immunoSEQ multiplex PCR; TCRdb stores just in-frame clones and leaves some out. The data hold around 78,000 clones, with 93% observed a single time. This material consisted of peripheral blood, taken in the second trimester of pregnancy. Receptors were obtained from a female donor with multiple sclerosis, enrolled in a pregnancy study. Each CDR3 is given with its conserved first and last residue. D genes are given only for firm matches. Part of the rows lack a size; the others show once, few, many or a class for expanded clones.

j_gene	v_gene	abundance	d_gene	CDR3nt	CDR3aa
TRBJ2-7	TRBV7-8	.	.	TGTGCCAGCAGCCCGCCTTACAATTACGAGCAGTACTTC	CASSPPYNYEQYF
TRBJ2-1	TRBV13	.	TRBD2	TGTGCCAGCAGCTCCAGCGGGGGGGATTTGGATGAGCAGTTCTTC	CASSSSGGDLDEQFF
TRBJ1-1	TRBV5-4	few	TRBD1	TGTGCCAGCAGCTCCGGACAGGCGAACACTGAAGCTTTCTTT	CASSSGQANTEAFF
TRBJ1-2	TRBV19	.	.	TGTGCCACCCAAGGGGTTACCTATGGCTACACCTTC	CATQGVTYGYTF
TRBJ1-5	TRBV5-1	.	.	TGCGCCAGCAGCTTGACAGGCCCCCCGTCCCCTCAGCCCCAGCATTTT	CASSLTGPPSPQPQHF
TRBJ2-2	TRBV9	.	.	TGTGCCAGCAGCGTAGGTGGAGAAATCACCGGGGAGCTGTTTTTT	CASSVGGEITGELFF
TRBJ2-5	TRBV10-1	.	TRBD1	TGCGCCAGCAGTTCGGGGGACAGGGAAGAGACCCAGTACTTC	CASSSGDREETQYF
TRBJ1-5	TRBV6-1	.	.	TGTGCCAGCAGCCCCAGGGGTTACAATCAGCCCCAGCATTTT	CASSPRGYNQPQHF
TRBJ1-1	TRBV6-1	.	.	TGTGCCAGCAGTGCTTTTTCGAGGGCCGGGGACACTGAAGCTTTCTTT	CASSAFSRAGDTEAFF
TRBJ2-3	TRBV18	.	TRBD2	TGTGCCAGCTCACCTCTTTTTCGGGGGGACACAGATACGCAGTATTTT	CASSPLFRGDTDTQYF
TRBJ1-2	TRBV9	.	.	TGTGCCAGCAGCGTTCCAACCCGGGGCTACACCTTC	CASSVPTRGYTF
TRBJ1-6	TRBV5-5	.	.	TGTGCCAGCAGCTTGGTGGCCAGCGGGGAAAGCACCCTCCACTTT	CASSLVASGESTLHF
TRBJ1-2	TRBV4-1	once	TRBD1	TGCGCCAGCAGCCAAGTTCAGGGGGAGGATGGCTACACCTTC	CASSQVQGEDGYTF
TRBJ2-7	TRBV15	.	.	TGTGCCACCAGCAGAGTAGAGGGCCCCTACGAGCAGTACTTC	CATSRVEGPYEQYF
TRBJ1-6	TRBV2	once	TRBD1	TGTGCCAGCAGTGGGGACAGGCTGGGGAACCATTCACCCCTCCACTTT	CASSGDRLGNHSPLHF
TRBJ1-2	TRBV27	once	TRBD1	TGTGCCAGCAGGAGACAGGGGCCGAACTATGGCTACACCTTC	CASRRQGPNYGYTF
TRBJ1-6	TRBV19	.	.	TGTGCCAGTATGCGGGCCGCCAATTCACCCCTCCACTTT	CASMRAANSPLHF
TRBJ1-2	TRBV10-3	once	TRBD1	TGTGCCATCAGTGAGTCGGATGACAGGGCTTGGAAAGGCTACACCTTC	CAISESDDRAWKGYTF
TRBJ1-3	TRBV19	.	TRBD1	TGTGCCAGTAGTGCGGGACAGGTCGGTGGAAACACCATATATTTT	CASSAGQVGGNTIYF
TRBJ1-2	TRBV5-1	.	TRBD1	TGCGCCAGCAGCTTGGTTGGACAGGGATTAAACTATGGCTACACCTTC	CASSLVGQGLNYGYTF
TRBJ1-1	TRBV9	.	TRBD1	TGTGCCAGCAGCGTCACCGGGACAGGGGGCTCTGAAGCTTTCTTT	CASSVTGTGGSEAFF
TRBJ1-2	TRBV4-1	once	.	TGCGCCAGCAGCCAAGTGGGGGGTCCCGGGACCTTC	CASSQVGGPGTF
TRBJ2-2	TRBV6-6	.	.	TGTGCCAGCAGTTACCGAGTGGCGAGGACCGGGGAGCTGTTTTTT	CASSYRVARTGELFF
TRBJ2-4	TRBV5-6	.	.	TGTGCCAGCAGCTTGCGGGACCCAGGGGGGCTAGCCAAAAACATTCAGTACTTC	CASSLRDPGGLAKNIQYF
TRBJ2-1	TRBV12-5	once	TRBD2	TGTGCTAGTGGTTCCGGACTAGCTTCGATGAAGGTGTCCTACAATGAGCAGTTCTTC	CASGSGLASMKVSYNEQFF
TRBJ2-5	TRBV30	.	.	TGTGCCTGGAGCCCCCGAGTCCTGCCGCAGTACTTC	CAWSPRVLPQYF
TRBJ1-6	TRBV6-5	.	.	TGTGCCAGCAGACCCGACAGAAATTCACCCCTCCACTTT	CASRPDRNSPLHF
TRBJ1-2	TRBV25-1	.	TRBD1	TGTGCCAGCAGTGGACGACAGACAGGGTTGGGTGGCTACACCTTC	CASSGRQTGLGGYTF
TRBJ2-3	TRBV19	.	TRBD1	TGTGCCAGTAGTATTCGGACAGGGTCAAGTGAAGATACGCAGTATTTT	CASSIRTGSSEDTQYF
TRBJ1-2	TRBV7-2	.	TRBD1	TGTGCCAGCAGCCCCGTGGGACAGGGGCATGGCTACACCTTC	CASSPVGQGHGYTF
TRBJ1-5	TRBV6-6	few	.	TGTGCCGCGGGGGGTAAGCAGCCCCAGCATTTT	CAAGGKQPQHF
TRBJ2-3	TRBV18	.	TRBD1	TGTGCCAGCTCACTAGGGACAGGGGGCATCGATACGCAGTATTTT	CASSLGTGGIDTQYF
TRBJ2-3	TRBV18	.	.	TGTGCCAGCTCACCACAGGCAGGGAGCACAGATACGCAGTATTTT	CASSPQAGSTDTQYF
TRBJ2-1	TRBV5-6	.	TRBD2	TGTGCCAGCAGCGCTTTAGCGGGGGGGCTATATGAGCAGTTCTTC	CASSALAGGLYEQFF
TRBJ1-1	TRBV30	.	.	TGTGCCTGTCGGACAGACCGATCGAACACTGAAGCTTTCTTT	CACRTDRSNTEAFF
TRBJ2-3	TRBV29-1	once	.	TGCAGCGCCAAGGGACTTCTCACAGATACGCAGTATTTT	CSAKGLLTDTQYF
TRBJ2-5	TRBV5-1	.	.	TGCGCCAGCAGCTTGATGGCGGAATCGAAGACCCAGTACTTC	CASSLMAESKTQYF
TRBJ2-1	TRBV27	.	.	TGTGCCAGCAGTTTTGCGCGTCGGGAGCAGTTCTTC	CASSFARREQFF
TRBJ1-3	TRBV5-5	.	.	TGTGCCAGCAGCCCGGGACTGAACTCTGGAAACACCATATATTTT	CASSPGLNSGNTIYF
TRBJ1-6	TRBV28	.	.	TGTGCCAGCAGTCCAGGACAAAATTCACCCCTCCACTTT	CASSPGQNSPLHF
TRBJ2-1	TRBV7-2	.	TRBD1	TGTGCCAGCAGCTTAGCTCCGGGACAGGGAAATGAGCAGTTCTTC	CASSLAPGQGNEQFF
TRBJ1-2	TRBV9	.	.	TGTGCCAGCAGCCCCCGCGGCATTCACATTGGCTACACCTTC	CASSPRGIHIGYTF
TRBJ1-1	TRBV4-1	.	.	TGCGCCAGCAGCCAAGATCTGGGGCTGTACACTGAAGCTTTCTTT	CASSQDLGLYTEAFF
TRBJ2-2	TRBV6-1	.	.	TGTGCCAGCAGTGTTTTAGTACAGGAAAACACCGGGGAGCTGTTTTTT	CASSVLVQENTGELFF
TRBJ1-6	TRBV7-3	.	.	TGTGCCAGCAGCTTAAGGCGGTATAATTCACCCCTCCACTTT	CASSLRRYNSPLHF
TRBJ2-7	TRBV10-1	.	TRBD1	TGCGCCAGCAGTCAGACAGGGGGCAACGAGCAGTACTTC	CASSQTGGNEQYF
TRBJ1-4	TRBV6-5	.	TRBD1	TGTGCCAGCAGTTTGACCGGGACAGGGTCGACTGAAAAACTGTTTTTT	CASSLTGTGSTEKLFF
TRBJ2-6	TRBV5-1	.	.	TGCGCCAGCAGCTTGGAGGCTCCTGACAGCCTCGCTTCCTCTGGGGCCAACGTCCTGACTTTC	CASSLEAPDSLASSGANVLTF
TRBJ1-6	TRBV7-3	.	.	TGTGCCAGCAGCCCCCCAGACGGGAGGAATTCACCCCTCCACTTT	CASSPPDGRNSPLHF
TRBJ1-2	TRBV5-1	.	.	TGCGCCAGCAGCTTGGGCGGTTTGAGGACTAACTATGGCTACACCTTC	CASSLGGLRTNYGYTF